Sequencing of this TCR beta chain was carried out in a study of blood T cell repertoires in COVID-19. About the research overall: Some COVID-19 samples were acute and others convalescent; all came from the United States, Italy and Spain. PBMCs, B-cell-depleted T cells, or T cells provided the cDNA or gDNA that made up the material.

The CDR3 runs to 15 residues. CDR1 is LGHDT and CDR2 is YNNKEL in the germline V gene (reference sequence). Trimming at V came to 3 bases and at J to 5 bases, leaving 5 bases not matched to a gene. Under the authors' procedure: Amplifying reference gene primers gave estimates of nucleated cell counts. Profiled with immunoSEQ multiplex PCR; TCRdb holds only in-frame clones, not every one. For V, J and clone size, that table is used; D and trimming come from the DNA. The table has approximately 140,000 clones, about 86% seen once. V usage is TRBV3-1 (or the pseudogene TRBV3-2) and J usage is TRBJ2-2, with TRBD1 identical over 8 bases. The sequenced material came from peripheral blood. This clonotype originated in a man aged 70 or older with acute or convalescent COVID-19. CDR3 amino acids: CASSQETGETGELFF. CDR3 sequence (DNA): TGTGCCAGCAGCCAGGAGACAGGGGAAACCGGGGAGCTGTTTTTT.